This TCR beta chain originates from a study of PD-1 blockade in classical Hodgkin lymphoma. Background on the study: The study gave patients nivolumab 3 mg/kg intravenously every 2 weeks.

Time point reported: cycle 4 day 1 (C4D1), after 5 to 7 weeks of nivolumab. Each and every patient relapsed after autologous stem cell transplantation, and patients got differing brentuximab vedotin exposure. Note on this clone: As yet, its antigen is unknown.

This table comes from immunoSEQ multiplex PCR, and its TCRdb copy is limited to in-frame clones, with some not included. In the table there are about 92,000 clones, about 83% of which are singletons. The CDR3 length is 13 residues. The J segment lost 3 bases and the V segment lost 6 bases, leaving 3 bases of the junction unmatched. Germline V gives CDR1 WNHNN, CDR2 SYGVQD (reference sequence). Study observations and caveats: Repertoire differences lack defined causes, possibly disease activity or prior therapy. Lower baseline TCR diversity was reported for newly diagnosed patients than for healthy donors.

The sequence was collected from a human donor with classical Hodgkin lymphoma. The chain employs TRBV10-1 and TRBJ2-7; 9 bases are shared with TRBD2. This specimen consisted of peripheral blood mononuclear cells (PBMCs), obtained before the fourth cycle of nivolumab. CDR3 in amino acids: CASSRAGGYEQYF. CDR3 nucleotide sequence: TGCGCCAGCAGCCGAGCGGGAGGCTACGAGCAGTACTTC.